This is a list of T cell receptor beta chains from one sample in a study of shared clonotypes between healthy human individuals. Libraries were prepared by immunoSEQ multiplex PCR; TCRdb keeps only in-frame clonotypes and omits some of them. The data hold fewer than 2.5 million clones, with roughly 93% observed a single time. The specimen was naive CD4+ T cells from PBMCs. These receptors came from a man between 18 and 29 years old in good health. Some clones in this sample may be carry-over from other donors' samples. The CDR3 runs from the conserved cysteine through the conserved F or W. Each record gives: J gene, V gene, D gene, clone size, CDR3 DNA, CDR3 protein. A D gene is named only where the DNA matches it firmly. Clone size appears in some rows only: once, few, many, or a class for an expanded clone.

j_gene: TRBJ1-1; v_gene: TRBV2; d_gene: TRBD1; abundance: NA; CDR3nt: TGTGCCAGCAGGGGGGACAGTCAGAACACTGAAGCTTTCTTT; CDR3aa: CASRGDSQNTEAFF
j_gene: TRBJ2-3; v_gene: TRBV21-1; d_gene: NA; abundance: once; CDR3nt: TGTGCCAGCAGCACCCCGTTCGGAACTAATAGCACAGATACGCAGTATTTT; CDR3aa: CASSTPFGTNSTDTQYF
j_gene: TRBJ2-5; v_gene: TRBV5-6; d_gene: TRBD1; abundance: NA; CDR3nt: TGTGCCAGCAGCCCCGACAGGGGATGGGAGACCCAGTACTTC; CDR3aa: CASSPDRGWETQYF
j_gene: TRBJ2-5; v_gene: TRBV10-3; d_gene: NA; abundance: NA; CDR3nt: TGTGCCATCAGTGAGTGGGGAGCAGAGACCCAGTACTTC; CDR3aa: CAISEWGAETQYF
j_gene: TRBJ2-4; v_gene: TRBV5-1; d_gene: NA; abundance: few; CDR3nt: TGCGCCAGCAATTGGCGGGGTGCTGCCAAAAACATTCAGTACTTC; CDR3aa: CASNWRGAAKNIQYF
j_gene: TRBJ2-3; v_gene: TRBV28; d_gene: TRBD2; abundance: NA; CDR3nt: TGTGCCAGCAGTTTTTTGGCGGGAGGGCCAGATACGCAGTATTTT; CDR3aa: CASSFLAGGPDTQYF
j_gene: TRBJ1-2; v_gene: TRBV9; d_gene: NA; abundance: NA; CDR3nt: TGTGCCAGCAGCGTAGGGGACGAAGATGGCTACACCTTC; CDR3aa: CASSVGDEDGYTF
j_gene: TRBJ2-1; v_gene: TRBV7-8; d_gene: TRBD2; abundance: NA; CDR3nt: TGTGCCAGCAGCTTAGGACTAGCGGGGTTAAGCTCCTACAATGAGCAGTTCTTC; CDR3aa: CASSLGLAGLSSYNEQFF
j_gene: TRBJ2-1; v_gene: TRBV6-1; d_gene: NA; abundance: NA; CDR3nt: TGTGCCAGCAGTAAGTCGACAGCCAGCAATGAGCAGTTCTTC; CDR3aa: CASSKSTASNEQFF
j_gene: TRBJ2-7; v_gene: TRBV6-6; d_gene: NA; abundance: NA; CDR3nt: TGTGCCAGCAGTACGACGGACGGTCCCTACGAGCAGTACTTC; CDR3aa: CASSTTDGPYEQYF
j_gene: TRBJ1-2; v_gene: TRBV9; d_gene: NA; abundance: NA; CDR3nt: TGTGCCAGCGCGAGGGACCACGGGCCGGCTGGCTACACCTTC; CDR3aa: CASARDHGPAGYTF
j_gene: TRBJ1-2; v_gene: TRBV6-5; d_gene: TRBD1; abundance: NA; CDR3nt: TGTGCCAGCAGGAAGGGACAGGGGGTAGGTGGCTACACCTTC; CDR3aa: CASRKGQGVGGYTF
j_gene: TRBJ1-2; v_gene: TRBV7-9; d_gene: NA; abundance: NA; CDR3nt: TGTGCCAGCAGCTCCGCGGGACCGTATGGCTACACCTTC; CDR3aa: CASSSAGPYGYTF
j_gene: TRBJ2-7; v_gene: TRBV7-8; d_gene: TRBD2; abundance: once; CDR3nt: TGTGCCAGCAGCTTGCACCTTTGGGAGGGAGGGTACGAGCAGTACTTC; CDR3aa: CASSLHLWEGGYEQYF
j_gene: TRBJ1-3; v_gene: TRBV19; d_gene: NA; abundance: NA; CDR3nt: TGTGCCAGTAGTATTACAGAAGCTGGAAACACCATATATTTT; CDR3aa: CASSITEAGNTIYF
j_gene: TRBJ1-4; v_gene: TRBV28; d_gene: TRBD1; abundance: few; CDR3nt: TGTGCCAGCAGCCGCGGGACAGGGGAAAAACTGTTTTTT; CDR3aa: CASSRGTGEKLFF
j_gene: TRBJ2-1; v_gene: TRBV19; d_gene: TRBD2; abundance: NA; CDR3nt: TGTGCCAGTAGTGTCTCCGTGTCGCGGGAGTGGTTCTTC; CDR3aa: CASSVSVSREWFF